This T cell receptor beta chain stems from a study of T-cell memory formation after mild COVID-19. TCR alpha and TCR beta cDNA libraries with sample barcodes and UMIs came from 5'RACE using constant-segment primers. TCRdb re-called the 5' RACE reads through MiXCR, storing one row per CDR3 protein. The sample lists 100,000 or so distinct CDR3 sequences, roughly 10% seen once, with roughly two fifths in the top ten. From germline, CDR1 is MGHDK and CDR2 SYGVNS. Trimming stripped 4 bases from V and 6 bases from J, with 9 bases between. The CDR3 is 12 residues long. In this sample, this clonotype turned up a few times.

The rearrangement uses TRBV25-1 and TRBJ1-1, with D perhaps matching TRBD1 (6 bases). The source material was PBMCs or a T cell subset sorted from them (not recorded which). The receptor was isolated from a man between 18 and 35 years old who had mild COVID-19 (a few samples of this study predate the infection). Cell type and time point are not known. CDR3 residues: CASSVGGPEAFF. The CDR3 DNA sequence: TGTGCCAGCAGTGTGGGGGGCCCTGAAGCTTTCTTT.